The source of this T cell receptor beta chain is a study of blood T cell repertoires in COVID-19. This CDR3 comprises 15 residues. The V segment lost 2 bases and the J segment 5 bases; nucleotides outside the gene matches: 6. CDR1 is SGHTS and CDR2 is YDEGEE in the germline V gene. Sequencing used immunoSEQ multiplex PCR; TCRdb keeps in-frame clones, though not all of them. The repertoire consists of 200,000 to 250,000 clones, with roughly 90% occurring once and the leading ten covering 2.2%. The TCR originated in a man younger than 40 who had recovered from COVID-19. V gene TRBV5-8 combines with J gene TRBJ1-4, with 7 positions matching TRBD1. The sequencing sample was made of peripheral blood. DNA for the CDR3: TGTGCCAGCAGCTTCGGACAGGTCGAGAATGAAAAACTGTTTTTT. Translation gives CASSFGQVENEKLFF.